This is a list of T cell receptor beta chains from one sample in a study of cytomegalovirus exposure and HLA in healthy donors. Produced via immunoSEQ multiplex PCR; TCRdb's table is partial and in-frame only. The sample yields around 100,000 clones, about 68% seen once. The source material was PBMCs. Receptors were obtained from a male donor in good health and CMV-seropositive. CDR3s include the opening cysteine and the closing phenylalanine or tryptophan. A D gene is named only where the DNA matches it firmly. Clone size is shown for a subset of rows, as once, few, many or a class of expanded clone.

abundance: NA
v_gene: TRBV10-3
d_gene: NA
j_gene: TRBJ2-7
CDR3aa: CAIGPPRGAHEQYF
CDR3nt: TGTGCCATCGGCCCTCCCCGGGGTGCCCACGAGCAGTACTTC

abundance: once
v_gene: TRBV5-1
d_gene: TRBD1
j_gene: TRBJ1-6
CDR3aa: CASSLDRDSYSPLHF
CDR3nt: TGCGCCAGCAGCTTGGATCGGGACAGTTATTCACCCCTCCACTTT

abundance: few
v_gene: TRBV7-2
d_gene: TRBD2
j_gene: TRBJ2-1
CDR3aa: CASSAAGTSLGEQFF
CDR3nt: TGTGCCAGCAGCGCTGCCGGGACTAGCCTGGGTGAGCAGTTCTTC

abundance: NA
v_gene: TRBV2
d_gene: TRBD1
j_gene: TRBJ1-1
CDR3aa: CASSRTGYSGTEAFF
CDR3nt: TGTGCCAGCAGTAGGACAGGGTATTCCGGCACTGAAGCTTTCTTT

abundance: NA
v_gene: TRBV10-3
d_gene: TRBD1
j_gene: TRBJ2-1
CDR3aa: CAIRGDRNNNEQFF
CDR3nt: TGTGCCATCAGGGGGGACAGGAATAACAATGAGCAGTTCTTC

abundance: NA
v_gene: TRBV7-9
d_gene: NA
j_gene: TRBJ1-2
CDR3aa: CASSFSVNYGYTF
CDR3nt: TGTGCCAGCAGCTTTTCAGTGAACTATGGCTACACCTTC

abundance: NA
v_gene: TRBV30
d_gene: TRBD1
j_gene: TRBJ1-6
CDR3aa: CACPREGQGMSGEPLHF
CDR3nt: TGTGCCTGCCCGAGGGAGGGACAGGGGATGTCAGGCGAACCCCTCCACTTT

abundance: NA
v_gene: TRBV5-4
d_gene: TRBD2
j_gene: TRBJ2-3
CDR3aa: CASRKKRDYRGEDTQYF
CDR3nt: TGTGCCAGCAGGAAAAAGAGGGACTACCGGGGTGAGGATACGCAGTATTTT

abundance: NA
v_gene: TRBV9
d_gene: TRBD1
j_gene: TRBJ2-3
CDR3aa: CASSVEQGAIVDTQYF
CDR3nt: TGTGCCAGCAGCGTAGAACAGGGGGCGATCGTAGATACGCAGTATTTT

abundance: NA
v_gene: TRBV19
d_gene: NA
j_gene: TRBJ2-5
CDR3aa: CASSIGVNQETQYF
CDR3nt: TGTGCCAGTAGTATCGGGGTGAACCAAGAGACCCAGTACTTC

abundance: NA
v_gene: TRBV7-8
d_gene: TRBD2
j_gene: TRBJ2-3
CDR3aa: CASSLGRGVTDTQYF
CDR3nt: TGTGCCAGCAGCCTAGGGCGGGGGGTCACAGATACGCAGTATTTT

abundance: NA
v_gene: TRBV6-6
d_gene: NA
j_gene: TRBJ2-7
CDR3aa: CASSSTGFYEQYF
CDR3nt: TGTGCCAGCAGTTCGACAGGATTCTACGAGCAGTACTTC

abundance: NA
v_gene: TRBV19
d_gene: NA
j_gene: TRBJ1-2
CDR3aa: CASTQGPYGYTF
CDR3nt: TGTGCCAGTACCCAGGGTCCGTATGGCTACACCTTC

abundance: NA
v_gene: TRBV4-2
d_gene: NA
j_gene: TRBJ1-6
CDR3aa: CASSQEYGVRSPLHF
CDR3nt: TGTGCCAGCAGCCAAGAGTACGGGGTTCGCTCACCCCTCCACTTT

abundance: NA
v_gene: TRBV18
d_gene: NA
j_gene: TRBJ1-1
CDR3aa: CASSPPNRAGYGTEAFF
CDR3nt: TGTGCCAGCTCACCACCTAACAGGGCTGGTTATGGCACTGAAGCTTTCTTT

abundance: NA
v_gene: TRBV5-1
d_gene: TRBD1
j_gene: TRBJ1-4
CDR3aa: CASSEDRGTNEKLFF
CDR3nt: TGCGCCAGCAGCGAAGACAGGGGTACTAATGAAAAACTGTTTTTT

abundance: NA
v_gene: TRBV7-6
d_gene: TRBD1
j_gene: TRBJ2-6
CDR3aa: CASSAPGTGGPVSGANVLTF
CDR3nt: TGTGCCAGCAGCGCTCCCGGGACAGGGGGCCCCGTCTCTGGGGCCAACGTCCTGACTTTC

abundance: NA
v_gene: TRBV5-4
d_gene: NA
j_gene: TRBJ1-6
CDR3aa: CASSLTGYNSPLHF
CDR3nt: TGTGCCAGCAGCTTGACAGGTTATAATTCACCCCTCCACTTT

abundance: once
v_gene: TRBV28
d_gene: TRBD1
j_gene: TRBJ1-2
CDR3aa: CASSFFDREGSTF
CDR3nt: TGTGCCAGCAGTTTCTTCGACAGGGAAGGCTCGACCTTC

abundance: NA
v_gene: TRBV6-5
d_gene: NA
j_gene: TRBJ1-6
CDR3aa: CASSYSQGSNSPLHF
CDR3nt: TGTGCCAGCAGTTACTCTCAGGGTAGCAATTCACCCCTCCACTTT

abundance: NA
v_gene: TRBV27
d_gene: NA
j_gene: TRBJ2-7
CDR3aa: CASSGLQGLGYEQYF
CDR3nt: TGTGCCAGCAGTGGATTACAGGGTCTCGGCTACGAGCAGTACTTC

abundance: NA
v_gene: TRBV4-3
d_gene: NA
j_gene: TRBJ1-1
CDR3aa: CASSHGSNTEAFF
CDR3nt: TGCGCCAGCAGCCATGGTAGCAACACTGAAGCTTTCTTT

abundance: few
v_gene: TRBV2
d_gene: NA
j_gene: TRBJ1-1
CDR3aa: CASRVDSNTEAFF
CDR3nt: TGTGCCAGCAGGGTAGACAGTAACACTGAAGCTTTCTTT

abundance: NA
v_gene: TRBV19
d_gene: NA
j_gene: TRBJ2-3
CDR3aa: CASSLDSSRKDTQYF
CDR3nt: TGTGCCAGTAGCCTGGACTCCTCGCGCAAAGATACGCAGTATTTT

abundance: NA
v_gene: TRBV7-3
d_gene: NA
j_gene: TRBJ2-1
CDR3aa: CASSFGGSYNEQFF
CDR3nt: TGTGCCAGCAGCTTTGGGGGGTCCTACAATGAGCAGTTCTTC

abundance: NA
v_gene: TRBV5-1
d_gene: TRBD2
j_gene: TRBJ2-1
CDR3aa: CASSGVAGPTYNEQFF
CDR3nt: TGCGCCAGCAGCGGGGTAGCGGGGCCCACCTACAATGAGCAGTTCTTC

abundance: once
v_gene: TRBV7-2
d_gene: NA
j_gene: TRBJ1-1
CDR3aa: CASSLFSGNTEAFF
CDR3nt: TGTGCCAGCAGCTTATTTTCGGGGAACACTGAAGCTTTCTTT

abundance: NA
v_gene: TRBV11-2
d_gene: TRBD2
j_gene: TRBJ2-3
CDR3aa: CASSLIFGGGGGAGDTQYF
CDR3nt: TGTGCCAGCAGCTTAATTTTTGGGGGCGGCGGGGGGGCGGGAGATACGCAGTATTTT

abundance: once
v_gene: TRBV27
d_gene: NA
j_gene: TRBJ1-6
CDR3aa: CASSPQRGSRSPLHF
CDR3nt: TGTGCCAGCAGCCCCCAAAGGGGATCGAGATCACCCCTCCACTTT

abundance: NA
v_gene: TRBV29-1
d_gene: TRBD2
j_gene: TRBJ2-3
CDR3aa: CSVELSGADTQYF
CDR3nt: TGCAGCGTTGAATTGAGCGGGGCAGATACGCAGTATTTT

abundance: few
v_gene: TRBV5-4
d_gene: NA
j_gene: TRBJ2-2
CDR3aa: CASSWDSGELFF
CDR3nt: TGTGCCAGCAGTTGGGACTCCGGGGAGCTGTTTTTT

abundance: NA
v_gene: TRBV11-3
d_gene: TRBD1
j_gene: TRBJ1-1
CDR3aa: CASSDRGMMNTEAFF
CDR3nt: TGTGCCAGCAGCGACAGGGGAATGATGAACACTGAAGCTTTCTTT

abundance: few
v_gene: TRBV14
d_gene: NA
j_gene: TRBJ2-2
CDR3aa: CASSQGGATGELFF
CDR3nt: TGTGCCAGCAGCCAAGGTGGGGCAACCGGGGAGCTGTTTTTT

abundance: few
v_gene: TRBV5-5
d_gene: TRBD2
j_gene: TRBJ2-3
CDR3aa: CASSFSGVADTQYF
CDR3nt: TGTGCCAGCAGCTTTAGCGGGGTGGCAGATACGCAGTATTTT

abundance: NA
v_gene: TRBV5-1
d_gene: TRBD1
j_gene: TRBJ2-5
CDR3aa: CASSGDRGYQETQYF
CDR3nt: TGCGCCAGCAGCGGGGACAGGGGGTACCAAGAGACCCAGTACTTC

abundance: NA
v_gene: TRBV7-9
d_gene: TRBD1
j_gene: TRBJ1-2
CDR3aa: CASRLSGTGGSGYTF
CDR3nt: TGTGCCAGCAGATTATCCGGGACAGGGGGCTCTGGCTACACCTTC

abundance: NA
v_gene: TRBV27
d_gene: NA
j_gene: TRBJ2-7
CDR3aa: CASSSLGGGSYEQYF
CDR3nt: TGTGCCAGCAGTTCATTGGGAGGGGGATCCTACGAGCAGTACTTC

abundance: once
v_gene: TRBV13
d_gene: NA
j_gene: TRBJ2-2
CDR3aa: CASSLGAENTGELFF
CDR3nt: TGTGCCAGCAGCTTAGGGGCAGAGAACACCGGGGAGCTGTTTTTT

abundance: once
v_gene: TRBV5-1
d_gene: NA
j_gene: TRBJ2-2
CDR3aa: CASSLELVTRGANTGELFF
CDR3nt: TGCGCCAGCAGCTTGGAGTTAGTCACACGGGGGGCTAACACCGGGGAGCTGTTTTTT

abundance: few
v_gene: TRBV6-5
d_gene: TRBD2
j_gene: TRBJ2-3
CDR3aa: CASSFGTITDTQYF
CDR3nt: TGTGCCAGCAGTTTTGGGACTATCACAGATACGCAGTATTTT

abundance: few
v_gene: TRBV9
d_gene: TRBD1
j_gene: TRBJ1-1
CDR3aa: CASSVGGAGGNTEAFF
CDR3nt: TGTGCCAGCAGCGTAGGAGGGGCAGGGGGGAACACTGAAGCTTTCTTT

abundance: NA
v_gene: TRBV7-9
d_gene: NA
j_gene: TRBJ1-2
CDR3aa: CASSLVSPANYGYTF
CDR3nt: TGTGCCAGCAGCTTAGTTTCTCCAGCTAACTATGGCTACACCTTC

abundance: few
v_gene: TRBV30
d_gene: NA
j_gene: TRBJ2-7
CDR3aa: CAWSVLLGDEQYF
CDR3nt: TGTGCCTGGAGTGTACTTCTCGGGGACGAGCAGTACTTC

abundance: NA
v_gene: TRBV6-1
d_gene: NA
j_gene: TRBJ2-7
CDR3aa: CASTLTVYEQYF
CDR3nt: TGTGCCAGCACTCTGACAGTGTACGAGCAGTACTTC